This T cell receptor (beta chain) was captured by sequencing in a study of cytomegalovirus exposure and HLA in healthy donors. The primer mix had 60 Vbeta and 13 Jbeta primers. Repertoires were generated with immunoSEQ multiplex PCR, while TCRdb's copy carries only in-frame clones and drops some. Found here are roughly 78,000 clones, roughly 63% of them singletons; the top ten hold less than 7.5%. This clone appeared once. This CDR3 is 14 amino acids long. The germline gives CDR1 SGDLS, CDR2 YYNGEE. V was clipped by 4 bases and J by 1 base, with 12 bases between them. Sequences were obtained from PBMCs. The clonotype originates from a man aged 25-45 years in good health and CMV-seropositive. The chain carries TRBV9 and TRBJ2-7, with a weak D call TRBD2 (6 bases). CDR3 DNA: TGTGCCAGCAGCCCGGGGGACGGGTCCTACGAGCAGTACTTC. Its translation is CASSPGDGSYEQYF. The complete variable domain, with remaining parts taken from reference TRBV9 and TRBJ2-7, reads DSGVTQTPKHLITATGQRVTLRCSPRSGDLSVYWYQQSLDQGLQFLIQYYNGEERAKGNILERFSAQQFPDLHSELNLSSLELGDSALYFCASSPGDGSYEQYFGPGTRLTVT.